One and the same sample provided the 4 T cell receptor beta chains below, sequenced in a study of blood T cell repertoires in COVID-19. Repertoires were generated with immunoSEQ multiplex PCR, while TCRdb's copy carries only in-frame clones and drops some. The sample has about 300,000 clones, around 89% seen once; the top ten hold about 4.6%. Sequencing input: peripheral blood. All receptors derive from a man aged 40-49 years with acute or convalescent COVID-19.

The CDR3 bases are TGTGCCAGCAGCTTTAACAGAGTCGGCAACGAGCAGTACTTC. Protein: CASSFNRVGNEQYF. The chain carries TRBV2 and TRBJ2-7; D not certain. The germline V gene has CDR1 SNHLY and CDR2 FYNNEI. V was trimmed by 6 bases and J by 5 bases, leaving 17 bases between them. This CDR3 has 14 residues.

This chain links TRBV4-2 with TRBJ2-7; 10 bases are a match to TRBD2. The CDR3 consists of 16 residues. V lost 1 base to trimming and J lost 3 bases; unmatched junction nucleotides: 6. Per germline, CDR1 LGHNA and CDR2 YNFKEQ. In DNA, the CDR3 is TGTGCCAGCAGCCAAGGGCTAGCGGGGGATTTCTACGAGCAGTACTTC. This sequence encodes CASSQGLAGDFYEQYF.

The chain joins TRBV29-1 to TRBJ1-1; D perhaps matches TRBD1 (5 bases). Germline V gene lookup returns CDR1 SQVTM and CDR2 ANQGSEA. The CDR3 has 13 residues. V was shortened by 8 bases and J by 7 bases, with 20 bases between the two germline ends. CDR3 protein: CSSTYGGRGEAFF. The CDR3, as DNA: TGCAGCTCCACGTACGGGGGTAGAGGTGAAGCTTTCTTT.

CDR3 loop: CASSNTGLQGSGNTIYF. For the CDR3, the DNA is TGTGCCAGCAGCAACACGGGACTCCAAGGGTCTGGAAACACCATATATTTT. The rearrangement uses TRBV5-4 and TRBJ1-3; D possibly corresponds to TRBD1 (5 bases). The CDR3 is 17 amino acids. Trimming pared 4 bases from V and 1 base from J, leaving 18 bases between. Germline V gene sequence: CDR1 SGHNT, CDR2 YYREEE (reference sequence).